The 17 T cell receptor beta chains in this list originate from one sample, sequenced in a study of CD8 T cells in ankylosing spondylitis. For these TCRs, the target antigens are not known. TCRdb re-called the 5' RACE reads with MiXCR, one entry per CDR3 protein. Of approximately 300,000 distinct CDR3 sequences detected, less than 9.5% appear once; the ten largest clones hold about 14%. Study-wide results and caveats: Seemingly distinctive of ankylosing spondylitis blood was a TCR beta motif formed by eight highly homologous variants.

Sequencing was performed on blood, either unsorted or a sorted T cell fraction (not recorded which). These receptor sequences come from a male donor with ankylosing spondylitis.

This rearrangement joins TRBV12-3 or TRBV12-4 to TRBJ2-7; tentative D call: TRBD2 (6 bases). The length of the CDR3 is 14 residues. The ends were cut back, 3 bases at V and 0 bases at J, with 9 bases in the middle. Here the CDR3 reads CASSFGGLSYEQYF. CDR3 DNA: TGTGCCAGCAGTTTTGGGGGACTCTCCTACGAGCAGTACTTC.

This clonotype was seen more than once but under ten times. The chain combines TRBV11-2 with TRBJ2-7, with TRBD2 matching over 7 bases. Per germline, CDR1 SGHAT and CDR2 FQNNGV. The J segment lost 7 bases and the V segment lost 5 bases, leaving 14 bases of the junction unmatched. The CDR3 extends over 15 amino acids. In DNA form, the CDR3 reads TGTGCCAGCAGCCAAGACCCTGGACTAGAATGGGAGCAGTACTTC. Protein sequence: CASSQDPGLEWEQYF.

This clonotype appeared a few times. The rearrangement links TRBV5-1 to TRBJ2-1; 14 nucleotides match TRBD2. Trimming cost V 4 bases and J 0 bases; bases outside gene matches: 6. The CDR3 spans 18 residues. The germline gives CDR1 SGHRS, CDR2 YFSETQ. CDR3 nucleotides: TGCGCCAGCAGCCAGGGACTAGCGGGAGACACCTCCTACAATGAGCAGTTCTTC. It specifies CASSQGLAGDTSYNEQFF.

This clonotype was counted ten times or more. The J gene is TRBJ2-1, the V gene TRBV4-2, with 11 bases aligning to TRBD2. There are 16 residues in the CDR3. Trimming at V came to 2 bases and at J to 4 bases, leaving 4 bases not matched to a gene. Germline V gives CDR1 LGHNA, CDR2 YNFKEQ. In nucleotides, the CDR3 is TGTGCCAGCAGCCAACCACTAGCGGGAGAATACAATGAGCAGTTCTTC. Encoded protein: CASSQPLAGEYNEQFF.

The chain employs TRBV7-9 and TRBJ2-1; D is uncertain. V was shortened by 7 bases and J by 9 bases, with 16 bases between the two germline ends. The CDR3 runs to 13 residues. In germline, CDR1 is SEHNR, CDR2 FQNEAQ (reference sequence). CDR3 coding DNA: TGTGCCAGCACCGATGGACCGCGCGGTGAGCAGTTCTTC. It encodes CASTDGPRGEQFF.

CDR3 loop: CASSESMLAGQFF. CDR3 DNA: TGTGCCAGCAGTGAAAGTATGCTAGCGGGACAGTTCTTC. The chain uses TRBV2 and TRBJ2-1; TRBD2 aligns across 9 bases. Germline CDR1 reads SNHLY; CDR2 reads FYNNEI. The CDR3 consists of 13 residues. J was trimmed by 13 bases and V by 2 bases; bases with no gene match: 6. The whole variable domain, filled in from reference TRBV2 and TRBJ2-1, reads EPEVTQTPSHQVTQMGQEVILRCVPISNHLYFYWYRQILGQKVEFLVSFYNNEISEKSEIFDDQFSVERPDGSNFTLKIRSTKLEDSAMYFCASSESMLAGQFFGPGTRLTVL.

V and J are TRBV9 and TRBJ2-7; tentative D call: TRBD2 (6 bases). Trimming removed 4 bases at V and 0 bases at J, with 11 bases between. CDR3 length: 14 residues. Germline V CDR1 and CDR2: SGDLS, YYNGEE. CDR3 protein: CASSRDSISYEQYF. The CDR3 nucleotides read TGTGCCAGCAGCCGGGACTCGATCTCCTACGAGCAGTACTTC.

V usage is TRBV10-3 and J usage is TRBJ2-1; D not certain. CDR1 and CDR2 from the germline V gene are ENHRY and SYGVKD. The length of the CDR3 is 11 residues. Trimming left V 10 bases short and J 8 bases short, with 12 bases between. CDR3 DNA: TGTGCCACTGTGGACGTGGATGAGCAGTTCTTC. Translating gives CATVDVDEQFF.

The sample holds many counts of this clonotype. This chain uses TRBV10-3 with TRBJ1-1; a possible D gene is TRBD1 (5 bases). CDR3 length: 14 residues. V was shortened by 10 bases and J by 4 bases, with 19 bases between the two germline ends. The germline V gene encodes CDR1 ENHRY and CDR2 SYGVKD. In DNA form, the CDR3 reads TGTGCCACCGATCCCGGGACTTACCTCACTGAAGCTTTCTTT. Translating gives CATDPGTYLTEAFF.

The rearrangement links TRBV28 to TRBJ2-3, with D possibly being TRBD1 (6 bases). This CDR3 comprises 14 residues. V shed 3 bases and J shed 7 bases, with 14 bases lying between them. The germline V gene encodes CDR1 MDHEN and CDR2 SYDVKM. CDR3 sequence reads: CASSFWAGVYTQYF. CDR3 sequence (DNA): TGTGCCAGCAGTTTTTGGGCAGGGGTTTATACGCAGTATTTT.

The CDR3 is CASSPMPLASYEQYF. The DNA for the CDR3 is TGTGCCAGCAGCCCCATGCCTTTAGCCTCCTACGAGCAGTACTTC. The chain has TRBV3-1 and TRBJ2-7; D unclear. The CDR3 extends over 15 amino acids. CDR1 LGHDT and CDR2 YNNKEL come from the germline V gene (reference sequence). The germline V and J ends were trimmed by 4 bases and 0 bases, with 13 bases remaining between them.

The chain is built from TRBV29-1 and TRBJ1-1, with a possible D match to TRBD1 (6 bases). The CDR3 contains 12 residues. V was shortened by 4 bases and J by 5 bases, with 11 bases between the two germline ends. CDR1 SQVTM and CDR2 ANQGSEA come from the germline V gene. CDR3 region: CSVGQQGTEAFF. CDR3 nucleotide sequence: TGCAGCGTTGGGCAACAGGGTACTGAAGCTTTCTTT.

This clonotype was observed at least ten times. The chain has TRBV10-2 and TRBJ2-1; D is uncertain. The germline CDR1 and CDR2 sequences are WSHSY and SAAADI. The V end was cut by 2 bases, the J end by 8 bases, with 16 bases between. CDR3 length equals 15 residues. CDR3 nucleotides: TGCGCCAGCAGTGAGAGTTTCAACCGCCCCCATGAGCAGTTCTTC. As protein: CASSESFNRPHEQFF.

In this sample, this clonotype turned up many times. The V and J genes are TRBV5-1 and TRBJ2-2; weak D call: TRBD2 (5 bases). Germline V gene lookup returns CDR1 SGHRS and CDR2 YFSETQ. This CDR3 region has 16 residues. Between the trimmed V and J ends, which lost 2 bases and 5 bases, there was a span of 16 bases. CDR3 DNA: TGCGCCAGCAGCTTCCAGGTTCGGGGTAGTACCGGGGAGCTGTTTTTT. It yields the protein CASSFQVRGSTGELFF.

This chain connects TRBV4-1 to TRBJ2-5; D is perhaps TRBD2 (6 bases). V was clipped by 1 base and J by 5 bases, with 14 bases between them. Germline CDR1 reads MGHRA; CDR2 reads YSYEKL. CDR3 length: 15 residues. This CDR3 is CASSQGRGSDETQYF. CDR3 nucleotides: TGCGCCAGCAGCCAAGGGCGGGGTTCGGATGAGACCCAGTACTTC.

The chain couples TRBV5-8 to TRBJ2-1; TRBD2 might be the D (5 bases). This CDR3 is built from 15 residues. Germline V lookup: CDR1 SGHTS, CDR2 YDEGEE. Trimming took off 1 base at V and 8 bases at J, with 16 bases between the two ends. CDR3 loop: CASSLQGGGWDEQFF. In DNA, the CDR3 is TGTGCCAGCAGCTTGCAAGGCGGAGGATGGGATGAGCAGTTCTTC.

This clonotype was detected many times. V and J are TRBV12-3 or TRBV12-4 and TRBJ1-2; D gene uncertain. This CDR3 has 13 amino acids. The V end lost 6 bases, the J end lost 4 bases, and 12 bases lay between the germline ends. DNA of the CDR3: TGTGCCAGCAGGAGGACGGCCGTCTATGGCTACACCTTC. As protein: CASRRTAVYGYTF.